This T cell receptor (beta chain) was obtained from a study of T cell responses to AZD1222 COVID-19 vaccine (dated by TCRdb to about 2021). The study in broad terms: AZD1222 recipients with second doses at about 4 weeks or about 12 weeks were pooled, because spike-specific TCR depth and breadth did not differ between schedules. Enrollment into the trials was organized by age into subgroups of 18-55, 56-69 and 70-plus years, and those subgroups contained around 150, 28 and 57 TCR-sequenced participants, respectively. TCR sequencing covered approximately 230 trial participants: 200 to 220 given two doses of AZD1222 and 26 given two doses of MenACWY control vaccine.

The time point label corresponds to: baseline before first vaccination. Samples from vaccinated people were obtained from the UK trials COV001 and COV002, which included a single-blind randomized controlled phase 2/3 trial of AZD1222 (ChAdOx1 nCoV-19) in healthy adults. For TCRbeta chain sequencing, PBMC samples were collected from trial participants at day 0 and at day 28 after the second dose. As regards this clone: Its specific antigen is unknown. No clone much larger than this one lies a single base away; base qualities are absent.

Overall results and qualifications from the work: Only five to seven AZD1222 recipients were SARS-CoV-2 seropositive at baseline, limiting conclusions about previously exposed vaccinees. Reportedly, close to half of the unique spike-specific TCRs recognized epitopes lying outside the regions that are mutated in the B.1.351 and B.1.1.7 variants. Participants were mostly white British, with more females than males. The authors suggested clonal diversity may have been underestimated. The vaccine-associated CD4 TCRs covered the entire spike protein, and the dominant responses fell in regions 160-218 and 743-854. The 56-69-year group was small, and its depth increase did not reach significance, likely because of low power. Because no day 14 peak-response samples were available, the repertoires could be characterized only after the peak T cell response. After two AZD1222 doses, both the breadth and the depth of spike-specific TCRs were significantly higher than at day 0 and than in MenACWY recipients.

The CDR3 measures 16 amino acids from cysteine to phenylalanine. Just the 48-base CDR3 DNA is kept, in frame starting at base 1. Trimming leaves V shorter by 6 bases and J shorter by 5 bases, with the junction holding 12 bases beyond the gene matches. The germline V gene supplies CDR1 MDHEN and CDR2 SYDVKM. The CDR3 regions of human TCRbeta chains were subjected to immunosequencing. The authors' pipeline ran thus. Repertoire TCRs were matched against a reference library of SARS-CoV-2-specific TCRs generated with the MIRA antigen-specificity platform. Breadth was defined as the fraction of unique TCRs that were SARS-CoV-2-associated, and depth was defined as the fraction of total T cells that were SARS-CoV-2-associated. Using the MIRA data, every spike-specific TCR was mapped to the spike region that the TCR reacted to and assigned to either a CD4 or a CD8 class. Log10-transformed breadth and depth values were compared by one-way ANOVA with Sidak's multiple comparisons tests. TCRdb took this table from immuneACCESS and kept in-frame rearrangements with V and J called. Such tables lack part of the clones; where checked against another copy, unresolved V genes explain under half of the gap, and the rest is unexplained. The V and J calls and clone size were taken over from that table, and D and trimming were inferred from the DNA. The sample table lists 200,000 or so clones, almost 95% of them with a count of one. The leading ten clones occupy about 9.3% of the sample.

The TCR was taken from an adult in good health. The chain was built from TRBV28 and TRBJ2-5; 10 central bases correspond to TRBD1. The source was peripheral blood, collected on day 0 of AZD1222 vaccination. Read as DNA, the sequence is TGTGCCAGCAGGGACCGGGACAGGGGCCCTGGGGAGACCCAGTACTTC. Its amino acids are CASRDRDRGPGETQYF. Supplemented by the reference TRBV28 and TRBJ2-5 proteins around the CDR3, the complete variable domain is DVKVTQSSRYLVKRTGEKVFLECVQDMDHENMFWYRQDPGLGLRLIYFSYDVKMKEKGDIPEGYSVSREKKERFSLILESASTNQTSMYLCASRDRDRGPGETQYFGPGTRLLVL.